This TCR beta chain derives from a study of human T cells and chemical hapten exposure. Turning to the study itself: DPC at 2% was the sensitizing agent, placed on approximately 2 cm by approximately 2 cm of upper inner arm skin.

This sample's time point: patch test 3, about 24 weeks after DPC sensitization. Treatment here: therapeutic diphenylcyclopropenone sensitization with weekly scalp DPC. Each CDR3 protein is one row after TCRdb ran MiXCR on the RACE reads. The sample has approximately 97,000 distinct CDR3 sequences, roughly a quarter seen once; the top ten hold under 13%. Source: whole blood, taken in connection with sensitization to the hapten diphenylcyclopropenone (DPC). The TCR was taken from a man in his forties with alopecia areata. Some clones in this sample may be carry-over from other donors' samples.

The CDR3 sequence: CASRPSVAYEQYF. As DNA, the CDR3 is TGTGCCAGCAGGCCGTCTGTAGCCTACGAGCAGTACTTC. V and J are TRBV27 and TRBJ2-7; D gene uncertain. Trimming pared 6 bases from V and 2 bases from J, leaving 11 bases between. The CDR3 length is 13 residues. The V gene's germline CDR1 is MNHEY and CDR2 SMNVEV (reference sequence).